The 15 T cell receptor beta chains reported below all come from one sample, sequenced in a study of monozygotic twins with cystic fibrosis. Here immunoSEQ multiplex PCR was the method, and the copy in TCRdb shows in-frame clones only, minus some. The sample includes roughly 20,000 clones, around 97% of them seen just once. The material sequenced was blood. The receptors were gathered from a woman aged 25-40 years with cystic fibrosis.

The CDR3 DNA reads as TGCGCCAGCAGCCCTGGACTAGAAGGGAATGAGCAGTTCTTC. Translation gives CASSPGLEGNEQFF. V gene TRBV5-1 combines with J gene TRBJ2-1; 7 bases are a match to TRBD2. The V gene's germline CDR1 is SGHRS and CDR2 YFSETQ. The CDR3 runs to 14 residues. V dropped 4 bases and J dropped 7; count of bases not matched to a gene: 8.

The chain uses TRBV27 and TRBJ1-2; 8 positions agree with TRBD1. This CDR3 contains 13 residues. The ends lost 3 bases at V and 8 bases at J; junction bases unmatched: 5. The germline V gene has CDR1 MNHEY and CDR2 SMNVEV (reference sequence). CDR3 coding DNA: TGTGCCAGCAGTTTTCAGGGGGCGCGGGGCTACACCTTC. Translated, it gives CASSFQGARGYTF.

The rearrangement links TRBV5-1 to TRBJ1-5; D call uncertain. The germline CDR1 and CDR2 sequences are SGHRS and YFSETQ. The CDR3 sequence is 13 residues long. The V and J ends lost 0 bases and 4 bases respectively, with 5 bases between them. The CDR3 nucleotides read TGCGCCAGCAGCTTGGGGGAAAATCAGCCCCAGCATTTT. Translation gives CASSLGENQPQHF.

For this clone: Sequence at one end of the junction differs from germline and may be a read error. This sequence joins TRBV19 and TRBJ2-7; 11 positions match TRBD2. Germline assignment: CDR1 LNHDA and CDR2 SQIVND (reference sequence). This CDR3 is built from 13 residues. The chain's CDR3 is CASNTSGGLLGHF. In nucleotides, the CDR3 is TGTGCCAGTAATACTAGCGGGGGCCTCCTGGGGCACTTC.

This sequence joins TRBV5-5 and TRBJ1-1; 7 nucleotides match TRBD1. CDR1 SGHKS and CDR2 YYEKEE come from the germline V gene (reference sequence). There are 14 residues in the CDR3. Unmatched junction bases numbered 3, after V lost 3 bases and J lost 1 base. CDR3 loop: CASSSGQTNTEAFF. The CDR3 DNA follows: TGTGCCAGCAGCTCGGGACAGACGAACACTGAAGCTTTCTTT.

For the CDR3, the DNA is TGTGCCAGCAGCTTAAATAACCTTGAGGGCCGAGGCTACACCTTC. Its protein product is CASSLNNLEGRGYTF. V usage is TRBV7-8 and J usage is TRBJ1-2; no clear D. The CDR3 is 15 residues long. Per germline, CDR1 SGHVS and CDR2 FQNEAQ. Between the trimmed V and J ends, which lost 2 bases and 8 bases, there was a span of 18 bases.

The genes are TRBV4-2 and TRBJ2-2; 7 bases are a match to TRBD1. This CDR3 is 13 amino acids long. Trimming at V came to 6 bases and at J to 7 bases, leaving 5 bases not matched to a gene. The germline CDR1 and CDR2 sequences are LGHNA and YNFKEQ. The CDR3 nucleotides read TGTGCCAGCAGTCCCAGGGGGATCGGGGAGCTGTTTTTT. Encoded protein: CASSPRGIGELFF.

In this sample, this clone turned up once. V and J are TRBV13 and TRBJ2-3; no definite D call. The V gene lost 4 bases and the J gene lost 3 bases, with 5 bases spanning the gap. CDR1 is PRHDT, CDR2 FYEKMQ, per germline (reference sequence). The CDR3 loop spans 12 amino acids. CDR3: CASSSRTDTQYF. For the CDR3, the DNA is TGTGCCAGCAGCTCCCGGACAGATACGCAGTATTTT.

The chain employs TRBV20-1 and TRBJ2-7; D gene uncertain. The CDR3 is made up of 11 amino acids. The V end was cut by 3 bases, the J end by 3 bases, with 6 bases between. CDR1 and CDR2 from the germline V gene are DFQATT and SNEGSKA (reference sequence). CDR3 sequence reads: CSASPNYEQYF. CDR3 sequence (DNA): TGCAGTGCTAGTCCGAACTACGAGCAGTACTTC.

The CDR3 spells CAISNRNQPQHF. The CDR3 DNA reads as TGTGCCATCAGCAACAGGAATCAGCCCCAGCATTTT. The rearrangement uses TRBV10-3 and TRBJ1-5; maybe TRBD1 (5 bases). The CDR3 runs to 12 residues. V lost 6 bases to trimming and J lost 4 bases, with 7 bases between them. Germline loops: CDR1 ENHRY, CDR2 SYGVKD.

The chain is built from TRBV21-1 and TRBJ1-1. TRBV21-1 is listed as a pseudogene. The CDR3 is 17 amino acids. The CDR3 region is CASSKGGWGVPNTEAFF. Written as DNA, the CDR3 is TGTGCCAGCAGCAAGGGGGGATGGGGGGTTCCGAACACTGAAGCTTTCTTT.

The chain is built from TRBV28 and TRBJ1-1; the D gene is possibly TRBD1 (6 bases). CDR3 length equals 14 residues. Germline loops: CDR1 MDHEN, CDR2 SYDVKM. Trimming cost V 6 bases and J 2 bases, with 13 bases left between them. CDR3 loop: CASRGGLLNTEAFF. The CDR3 bases are TGTGCCAGCAGGGGGGGCCTCCTAAACACTGAAGCTTTCTTT.

This rearrangement joins TRBV27 to TRBJ2-2; D call uncertain. Trimming stripped 5 bases from V and 6 bases from J, with 4 bases between. The germline V gene has CDR1 MNHEY and CDR2 SMNVEV (reference sequence). This CDR3 is built from 11 residues. The CDR3, as DNA: TGTGCCAGCAGTAGCGCCGGGGAGCTGTTTTTT. Protein product: CASSSAGELFF.

The J gene is TRBJ2-7, the V gene TRBV29-1, with 7 bases identical to TRBD1. The CDR3 runs to 14 residues. CDR1 SQVTM and CDR2 ANQGSEA come from the germline V gene. J was trimmed by 2 bases and V by 7 bases; bases with no gene match: 11. The CDR3 reads CSATAGGPPYEQYF. Written as DNA, the CDR3 is TGCAGCGCGACCGCAGGGGGACCTCCCTACGAGCAGTACTTC.

The rearrangement links TRBV7-9 to TRBJ2-7; D remains ambiguous. V was shortened by 5 bases and J by 1 base, with 6 bases between the two germline ends. The CDR3 consists of 12 residues. Per the germline V gene, CDR1 is SEHNR and CDR2 is FQNEAQ (reference sequence). CDR3 sequence reads: CASSPYSYEQYF. CDR3 DNA: TGTGCCAGCAGCCCGTATTCCTACGAGCAGTACTTC.